This is a list of T cell receptor beta chains from one sample in a study of prognosis after radiotherapy for stage I lung cancer. MiXCR, run by TCRdb on the multiplex PCR reads, gives a single entry per CDR3 protein. The profile shows about 25,000 distinct CDR3 sequences, about 34% of them singletons. The material was PBMCs, obtained before or after stereotactic body radiation therapy (not recorded which). These receptors were collected from a donor of 50 years or more with non-small cell lung cancer. The CDR3 runs from the conserved cysteine through the conserved F or W. A D gene is named only where the DNA matches it firmly. The size of a clone is reported for some rows only, either as once, few or many, or as a class for expanded clones.

CDR3: CASLRPAYGYTF
DNA: TGTGCCAGTTTGAGGCCAGCCTATGGCTACACCTTC
V: TRBV6-1
J: TRBJ1-2
D: NA
size: many

CDR3: CASRRILAGGTDEQFF
DNA: TGTGCCTCCCGCCGAATACTAGCGGGAGGGACAGATGAGCAGTTCTTC
V: TRBV6-1
J: TRBJ2-1
D: TRBD2
size: many

CDR3: CAISLGSLAGDYEQFF
DNA: TGTGCCATTAGTCTTGGGTCCTTAGCGGGAGATTATGAGCAGTTCTTC
V: TRBV19
J: TRBJ2-1
D: TRBD2
size: NA

CDR3: CSASPRTLASGYTF
DNA: TGCAGTGCTAGCCCGAGGACGTTAGCAAGTGGCTACACCTTC
V: TRBV20-1
J: TRBJ1-2
D: NA
size: many

CDR3: CASSSNTDTQYF
DNA: TGTGCCAGCAGCTCCAACACAGATACGCAGTATTTT
V: TRBV5-4
J: TRBJ2-3
D: NA
size: few

CDR3: CASSSRTGSYGYTF
DNA: TGTGCCAGCAGCTCCAGGACAGGGTCCTATGGCTACACCTTC
V: TRBV9
J: TRBJ1-2
D: TRBD1
size: many

CDR3: CASIPRGDQPQHF
DNA: TGTGCCAGCATCCCAAGGGGGGATCAGCCCCAGCATTTT
V: TRBV7-2
J: TRBJ1-5
D: NA
size: NA

CDR3: CASSPGVGTGELFF
DNA: TGTGCCAGCAGTCCAGGAGTCGGAACCGGGGAGCTGTTTTTT
V: TRBV28
J: TRBJ2-2
D: NA
size: NA

CDR3: CASERRTANNEQFF
DNA: TGTGCCAGCGAACGGCGGACAGCTAACAATGAGCAGTTCTTC
V: TRBV18
J: TRBJ2-1
D: NA
size: many

CDR3: CASSLEGLGQPQHF
DNA: TGTGCCAGCAGTTTAGAAGGGTTAGGACAGCCCCAGCATTTT
V: TRBV12-3/TRBV12-4
J: TRBJ1-5
D: NA
size: once

CDR3: CASSLGRGNTEAFF
DNA: TGTGCCAGTAGCCTGGGACGGGGGAACACTGAAGCTTTCTTT
V: TRBV19
J: TRBJ1-1
D: NA
size: many

CDR3: CSVETRLGAETQYF
DNA: TGCAGCGTCGAAACCCGATTGGGGGCAGAGACCCAGTACTTC
V: TRBV29-1
J: TRBJ2-5
D: NA
size: many

CDR3: CASQREGYEQYF
DNA: TGTGCCAGCCAGAGGGAAGGGTACGAGCAGTACTTC
V: TRBV2
J: TRBJ2-7
D: NA
size: many

CDR3: CASSIRLMANLDNEQFF
DNA: TGTGCCAGTAGTATCCGGCTGATGGCGAATCTCGACAATGAGCAGTTCTTC
V: TRBV19
J: TRBJ2-1
D: NA
size: many

CDR3: CASSLPGTGDYGYTF
DNA: TGTGCCAGCAGCTTGCCTGGTACAGGGGACTATGGCTACACCTTC
V: TRBV7-9
J: TRBJ1-2
D: TRBD1
size: NA

CDR3: CASIMYTSDNEQFF
DNA: TGTGCCAGCATTATGTATACTAGCGACAATGAGCAGTTCTTC
V: TRBV7-2
J: TRBJ2-1
D: TRBD2
size: many

CDR3: CASVSAGGSTDTQYF
DNA: TGTGCCAGCGTTTCAGCGGGAGGGAGCACAGATACGCAGTATTTT
V: TRBV6-1
J: TRBJ2-3
D: TRBD2
size: many

CDR3: CSARLSGLSYEQYF
DNA: TGCAGTGCTAGACTTAGCGGGCTCTCCTACGAGCAGTACTTC
V: TRBV20-1
J: TRBJ2-7
D: TRBD2
size: many

CDR3: CASSRFPNPETQYF
DNA: TGTGCCAGTAGTCGGTTCCCAAACCCGGAGACCCAGTACTTC
V: TRBV19
J: TRBJ2-5
D: NA
size: many

CDR3: CASSLDSLSYGYTF
DNA: TGCGCCAGCAGCTTAGACAGTCTATCCTATGGCTACACCTTC
V: TRBV5-1
J: TRBJ1-2
D: NA
size: NA

CDR3: CASSTEAGNGYTF
DNA: TGTGCCAGCAGCACGGAGGCAGGGAATGGCTACACCTTC
V: TRBV2
J: TRBJ1-2
D: NA
size: NA

CDR3: CASSRDINQPQHF
DNA: TGCGCCAGCAGCCGGGACATTAATCAGCCCCAGCATTTT
V: TRBV5-1
J: TRBJ1-5
D: NA
size: many

CDR3: CASSLLADYLGNEQFF
DNA: TGTGCCAGCAGTTTGCTAGCGGATTATCTCGGGAATGAGCAGTTCTTC
V: TRBV28
J: TRBJ2-1
D: TRBD2
size: NA

CDR3: CASSSRLGGGTNHPQHF
DNA: TGTGCCAGCAGTTCGCGACTGGGGGGAGGGACCAATCATCCCCAGCATTTT
V: TRBV12-3/TRBV12-4
J: TRBJ1-5
D: NA
size: NA

CDR3: CSASEESYNEQFF
DNA: TGCAGTGCTAGCGAGGAGTCCTACAATGAGCAGTTCTTC
V: TRBV20-1
J: TRBJ2-1
D: NA
size: many

CDR3: CAISGDRGLEETQYF
DNA: TGTGCCATCAGTGGTGACAGGGGGCTAGAAGAGACCCAGTACTTC
V: TRBV10-3
J: TRBJ2-5
D: TRBD1
size: few

CDR3: CASIVPGWYEQYF
DNA: TGTGCCAGCATCGTACCGGGCTGGTACGAGCAGTACTTC
V: TRBV6-2/TRBV6-3
J: TRBJ2-7
D: NA
size: NA

CDR3: CASSSDGNRGATSGFAYEQYF
DNA: TGTGCCAGCAGCTCGGACGGAAACAGGGGGGCCACTAGCGGGTTTGCCTACGAGCAGTACTTC
V: TRBV7-2
J: TRBJ2-7
D: NA
size: many

CDR3: CASSRTRRGYEQYF
DNA: TGTGCCAGCAGCAGGACAAGAAGGGGATACGAGCAGTACTTC
V: TRBV5-8
J: TRBJ2-7
D: NA
size: many

CDR3: CATSDPATLNNEQFF
DNA: TGTGCCACCAGTGACCCGGCGACCCTAAACAATGAGCAGTTCTTC
V: TRBV24-1
J: TRBJ2-1
D: NA
size: many

CDR3: CSVDVWGPRANYGYTF
DNA: TGCAGCGTTGATGTTTGGGGCCCGCGAGCTAACTATGGCTACACCTTC
V: TRBV29-1
J: TRBJ1-2
D: NA
size: many

CDR3: CASSPQGTNTIYF
DNA: TGTGCCAGCAGTCCGCAGGGGACAAACACCATATATTTT
V: TRBV2
J: TRBJ1-3
D: NA
size: many

CDR3: CASSQETGNTGELFF
DNA: TGCGCCAGCAGCCAAGAAACAGGGAACACCGGGGAGCTGTTTTTT
V: TRBV4-3
J: TRBJ2-2
D: NA
size: NA

CDR3: CASSSGRADTQYF
DNA: TGTGCCAGTAGTAGCGGGAGGGCAGATACGCAGTATTTT
V: TRBV19
J: TRBJ2-3
D: TRBD2
size: NA

CDR3: CATSASVGQGSYNEQFF
DNA: TGTGCCACCAGTGCCAGCGTGGGACAGGGATCCTACAATGAGCAGTTCTTC
V: TRBV24-1
J: TRBJ2-1
D: TRBD1
size: NA

CDR3: CSARDQGATRGYTF
DNA: TGCAGTGCTAGAGACCAGGGGGCGACCCGGGGCTACACCTTC
V: TRBV20-1
J: TRBJ1-2
D: TRBD1
size: many

CDR3: CASSLRGYSGNTIYF
DNA: TGTGCCAGCAGCCTCAGGGGATACTCTGGAAACACCATATATTTT
V: TRBV28
J: TRBJ1-3
D: NA
size: many

CDR3: CASSTGGSKAPLHF
DNA: TGTGCCAGCAGCACGGGCGGATCCAAGGCACCCCTCCACTTT
V: TRBV7-3
J: TRBJ1-6
D: NA
size: many

CDR3: CASSYTGGTGYEQYF
DNA: TGTGCCAGCAGCTATACGGGGGGGACAGGGTACGAGCAGTACTTC
V: TRBV7-8
J: TRBJ2-7
D: NA
size: medium-sized

CDR3: CASSLGGQGVDTQYF
DNA: TGTGCCAGCAGCTTGGGGGGACAGGGTGTGGATACGCAGTATTTT
V: TRBV5-6
J: TRBJ2-3
D: TRBD1
size: many